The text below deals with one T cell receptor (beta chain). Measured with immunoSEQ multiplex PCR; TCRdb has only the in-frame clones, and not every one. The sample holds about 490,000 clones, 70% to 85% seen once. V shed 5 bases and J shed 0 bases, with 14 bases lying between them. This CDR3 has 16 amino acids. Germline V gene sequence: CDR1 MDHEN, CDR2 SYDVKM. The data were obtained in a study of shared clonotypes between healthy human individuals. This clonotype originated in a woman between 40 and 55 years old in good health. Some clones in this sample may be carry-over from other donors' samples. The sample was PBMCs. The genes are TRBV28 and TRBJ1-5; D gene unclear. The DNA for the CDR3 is TGTGCCAGCAGTGCCCATGGGAGTGATAGCAATCAGCCCCAGCATTTT. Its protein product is CASSAHGSDSNQPQHF.